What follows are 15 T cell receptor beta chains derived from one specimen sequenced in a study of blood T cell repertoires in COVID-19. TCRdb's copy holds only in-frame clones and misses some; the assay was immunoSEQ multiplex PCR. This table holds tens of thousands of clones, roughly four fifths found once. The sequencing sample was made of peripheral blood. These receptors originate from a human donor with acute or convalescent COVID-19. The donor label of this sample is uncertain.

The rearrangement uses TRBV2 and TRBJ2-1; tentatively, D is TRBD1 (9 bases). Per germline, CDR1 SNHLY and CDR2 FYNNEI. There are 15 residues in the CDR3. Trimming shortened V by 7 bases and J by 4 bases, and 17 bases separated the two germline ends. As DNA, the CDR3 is TGTGCCAGCACGGGGGGGACAGGGTCTTACAATGAGCAGTTCTTC. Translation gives CASTGGTGSYNEQFF.

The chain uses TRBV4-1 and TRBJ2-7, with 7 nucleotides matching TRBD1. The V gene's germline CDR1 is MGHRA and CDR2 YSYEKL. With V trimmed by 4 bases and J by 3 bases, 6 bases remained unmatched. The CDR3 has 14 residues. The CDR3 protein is CASSLPGQVYEQYF. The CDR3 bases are TGCGCCAGCAGCCTCCCCGGACAGGTCTACGAGCAGTACTTC.

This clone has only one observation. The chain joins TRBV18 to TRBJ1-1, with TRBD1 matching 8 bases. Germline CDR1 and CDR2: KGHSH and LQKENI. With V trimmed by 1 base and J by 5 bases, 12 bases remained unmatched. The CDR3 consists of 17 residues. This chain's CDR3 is CASSPQTLDRGSTEAFF. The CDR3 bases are TGTGCCAGCTCACCACAAACCCTAGACAGGGGTAGTACTGAAGCTTTCTTT.

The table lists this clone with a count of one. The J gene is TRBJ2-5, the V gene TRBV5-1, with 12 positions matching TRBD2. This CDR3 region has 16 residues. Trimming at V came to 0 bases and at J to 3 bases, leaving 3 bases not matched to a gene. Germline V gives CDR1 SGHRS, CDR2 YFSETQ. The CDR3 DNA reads TGCGCCAGCAGCTTGGGACTAGCGGGAGAGGAAGAGACCCAGTACTTC. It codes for CASSLGLAGEEETQYF.

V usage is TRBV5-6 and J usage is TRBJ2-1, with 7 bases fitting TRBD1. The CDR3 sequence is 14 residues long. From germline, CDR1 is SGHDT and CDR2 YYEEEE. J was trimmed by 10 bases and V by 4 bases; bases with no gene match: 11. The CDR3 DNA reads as TGTGCCAGCAGCATACTTGACAGGGTGGGGGAGCAGTTCTTC. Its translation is CASSILDRVGEQFF.

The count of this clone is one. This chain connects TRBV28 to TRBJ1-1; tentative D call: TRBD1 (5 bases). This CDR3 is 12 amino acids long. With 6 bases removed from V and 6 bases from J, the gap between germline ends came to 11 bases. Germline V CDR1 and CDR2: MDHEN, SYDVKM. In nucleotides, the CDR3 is TGTGCCAGCAGCAGGGCCCCCCCTGAAGCTTTCTTT. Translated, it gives CASSRAPPEAFF.

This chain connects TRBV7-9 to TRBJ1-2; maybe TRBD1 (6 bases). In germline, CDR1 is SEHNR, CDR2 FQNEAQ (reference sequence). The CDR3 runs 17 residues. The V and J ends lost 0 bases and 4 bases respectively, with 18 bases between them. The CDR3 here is CASSLARTDPRGYGYTF. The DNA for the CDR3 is TGTGCCAGCAGCTTAGCTCGGACAGACCCCAGAGGCTATGGCTACACCTTC. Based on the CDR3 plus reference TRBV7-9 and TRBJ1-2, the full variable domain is DTGVSQNPRHKITKRGQNVTFRCDPISEHNRLYWYRQTLGQGPEFLTYFQNEAQLEKSRLLSDRFSAERPKGSFSTLEIQRTEQGDSAMYLCASSLARTDPRGYGYTFGSGTRLTVV.

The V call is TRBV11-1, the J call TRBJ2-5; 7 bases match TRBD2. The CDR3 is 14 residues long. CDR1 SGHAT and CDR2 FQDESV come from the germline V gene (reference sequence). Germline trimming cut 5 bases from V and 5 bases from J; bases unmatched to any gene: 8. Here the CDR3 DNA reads TGTGCCAGCAGCCCAGGTGGGGGGGGTGAGACCCAGTACTTC. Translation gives CASSPGGGGETQYF.

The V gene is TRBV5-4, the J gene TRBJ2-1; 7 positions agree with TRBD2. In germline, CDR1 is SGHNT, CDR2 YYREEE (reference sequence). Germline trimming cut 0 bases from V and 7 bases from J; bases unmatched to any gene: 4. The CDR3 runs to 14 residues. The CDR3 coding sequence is TGTGCCAGCAGCTTGGAGGGACTACGTAATGAGCAGTTCTTC. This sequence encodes CASSLEGLRNEQFF.

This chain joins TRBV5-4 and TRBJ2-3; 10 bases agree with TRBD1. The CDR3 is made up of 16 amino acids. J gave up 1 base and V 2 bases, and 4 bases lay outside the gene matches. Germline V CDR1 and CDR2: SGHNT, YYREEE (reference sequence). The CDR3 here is CASSFPGTGGTDTQYF. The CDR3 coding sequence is TGTGCCAGCAGCTTCCCCGGGACAGGGGGCACAGATACGCAGTATTTT.

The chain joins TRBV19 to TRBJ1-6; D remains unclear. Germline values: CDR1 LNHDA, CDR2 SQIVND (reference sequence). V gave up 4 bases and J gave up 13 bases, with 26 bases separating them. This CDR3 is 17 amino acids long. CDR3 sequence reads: CASSKHRGSGMEGPLHF. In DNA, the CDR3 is TGTGCCAGTAGTAAGCACCGGGGTTCCGGAATGGAAGGGCCCCTCCACTTT.

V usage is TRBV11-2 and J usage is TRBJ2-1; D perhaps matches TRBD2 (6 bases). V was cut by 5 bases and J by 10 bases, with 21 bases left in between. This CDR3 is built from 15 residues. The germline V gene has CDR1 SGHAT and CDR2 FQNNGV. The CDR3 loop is CASSEYSGPTWEQFF. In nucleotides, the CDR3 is TGTGCCAGCAGCGAGTATAGCGGACCTACATGGGAGCAGTTCTTC. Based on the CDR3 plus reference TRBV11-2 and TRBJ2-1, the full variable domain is EAGVAQSPRYKIIEKRQSVAFWCNPISGHATLYWYQQILGQGPKLLIQFQNNGVVDDSQLPKDRFSAERLKGVDSTLKIQPAKLEDSAVYLCASSEYSGPTWEQFFGPGTRLTVL.

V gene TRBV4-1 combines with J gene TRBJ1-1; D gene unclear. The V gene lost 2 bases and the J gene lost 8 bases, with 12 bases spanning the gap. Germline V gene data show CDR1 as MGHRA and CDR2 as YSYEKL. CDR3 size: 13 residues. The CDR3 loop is CASSQPGGPEAFF. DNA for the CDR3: TGCGCCAGCAGCCAACCGGGAGGGCCCGAAGCTTTCTTT.

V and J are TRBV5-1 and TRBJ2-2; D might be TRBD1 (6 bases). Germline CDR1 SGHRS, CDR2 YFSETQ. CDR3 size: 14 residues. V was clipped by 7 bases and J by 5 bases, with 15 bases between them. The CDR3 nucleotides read TGCGCCAGCGATAAAACAGGGAGTACCGGGGAGCTGTTTTTT. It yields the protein CASDKTGSTGELFF.

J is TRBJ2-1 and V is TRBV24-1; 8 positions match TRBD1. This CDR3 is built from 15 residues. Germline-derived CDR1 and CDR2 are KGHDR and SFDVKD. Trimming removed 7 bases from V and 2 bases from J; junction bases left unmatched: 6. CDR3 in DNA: TGTGCCACCAGGACAGGGGTCGACACCTACAATGAGCAGTTCTTC. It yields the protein CATRTGVDTYNEQFF.